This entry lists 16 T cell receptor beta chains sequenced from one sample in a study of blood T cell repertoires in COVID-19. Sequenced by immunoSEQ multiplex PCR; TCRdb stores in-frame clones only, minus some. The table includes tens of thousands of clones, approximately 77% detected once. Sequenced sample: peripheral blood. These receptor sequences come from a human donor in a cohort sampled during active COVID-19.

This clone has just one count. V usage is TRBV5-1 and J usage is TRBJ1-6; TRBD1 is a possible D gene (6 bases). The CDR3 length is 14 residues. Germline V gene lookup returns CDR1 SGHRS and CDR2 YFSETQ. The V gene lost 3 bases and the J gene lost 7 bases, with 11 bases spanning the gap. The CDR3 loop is CASSWRTENSPLHF. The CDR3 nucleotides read TGCGCCAGCAGCTGGAGGACAGAGAATTCACCCCTCCACTTT.

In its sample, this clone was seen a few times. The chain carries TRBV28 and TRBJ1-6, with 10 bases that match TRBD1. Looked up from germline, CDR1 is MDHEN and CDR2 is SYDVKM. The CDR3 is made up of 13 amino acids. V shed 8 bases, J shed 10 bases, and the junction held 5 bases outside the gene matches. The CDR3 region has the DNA TGTGCCAGCCAGACAGGGGGCCTGTCACCCCTCCACTTT. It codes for CASQTGGLSPLHF.

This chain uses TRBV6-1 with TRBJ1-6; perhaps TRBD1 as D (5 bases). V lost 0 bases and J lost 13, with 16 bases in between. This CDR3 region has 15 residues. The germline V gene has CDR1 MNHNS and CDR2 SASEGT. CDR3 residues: CASSEAPRPGGPLHF. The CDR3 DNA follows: TGTGCCAGCAGTGAAGCCCCCCGGCCCGGGGGGCCCCTCCACTTT.

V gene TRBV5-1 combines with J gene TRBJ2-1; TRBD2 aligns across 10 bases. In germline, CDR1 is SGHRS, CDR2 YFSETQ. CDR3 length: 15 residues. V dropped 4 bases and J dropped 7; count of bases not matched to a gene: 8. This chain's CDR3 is CASSQLAGSGNEQFF. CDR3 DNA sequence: TGCGCCAGCAGCCAACTAGCGGGATCAGGAAATGAGCAGTTCTTC.

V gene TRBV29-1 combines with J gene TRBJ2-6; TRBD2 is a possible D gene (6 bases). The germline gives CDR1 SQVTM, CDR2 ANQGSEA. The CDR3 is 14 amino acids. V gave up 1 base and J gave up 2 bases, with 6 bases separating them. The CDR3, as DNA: TGCAGCGTTGAAGGGGGGGCTGGGGCCAACGTCCTGACTTTC. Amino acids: CSVEGGAGANVLTF. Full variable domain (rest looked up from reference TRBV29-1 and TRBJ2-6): SAVISQKPSRDICQRGTSLTIQCQVDSQVTMMFWYRQQPGQSLTLIATANQGSEATYESGFVIDKFPISRPNLTFSTLTVSNMSPEDSSIYLCSVEGGAGANVLTFGAGSRLTVL.

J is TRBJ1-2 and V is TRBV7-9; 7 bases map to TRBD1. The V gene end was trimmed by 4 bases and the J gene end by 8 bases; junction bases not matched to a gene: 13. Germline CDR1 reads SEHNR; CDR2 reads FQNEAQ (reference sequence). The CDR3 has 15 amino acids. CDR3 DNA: TGTGCCAGCAGCTCCCCTGACAGGGCAGGACCAGGCTACACCTTC. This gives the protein CASSSPDRAGPGYTF.

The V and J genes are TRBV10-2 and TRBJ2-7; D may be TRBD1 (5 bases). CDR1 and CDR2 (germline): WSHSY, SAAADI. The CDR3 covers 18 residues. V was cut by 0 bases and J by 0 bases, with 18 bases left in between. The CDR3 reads CASSESLGLPGISYEQYF. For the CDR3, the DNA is TGCGCCAGCAGTGAGTCTCTGGGGCTCCCCGGAATCTCCTACGAGCAGTACTTC.

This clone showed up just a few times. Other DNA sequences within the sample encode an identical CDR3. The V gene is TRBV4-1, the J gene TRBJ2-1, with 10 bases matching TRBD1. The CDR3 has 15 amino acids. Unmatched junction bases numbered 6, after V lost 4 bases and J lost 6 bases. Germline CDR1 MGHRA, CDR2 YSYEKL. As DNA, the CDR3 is TGCGCCAGCAGCCTGACGGGACAGGGGTTCAATGAGCAGTTCTTC. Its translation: CASSLTGQGFNEQFF.

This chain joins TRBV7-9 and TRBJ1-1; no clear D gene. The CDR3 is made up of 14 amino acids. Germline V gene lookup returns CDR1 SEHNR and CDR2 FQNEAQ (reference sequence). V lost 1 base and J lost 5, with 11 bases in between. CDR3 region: CASSLGEGATEAFF. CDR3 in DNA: TGTGCCAGCAGCTTAGGGGAGGGAGCGACTGAAGCTTTCTTT.

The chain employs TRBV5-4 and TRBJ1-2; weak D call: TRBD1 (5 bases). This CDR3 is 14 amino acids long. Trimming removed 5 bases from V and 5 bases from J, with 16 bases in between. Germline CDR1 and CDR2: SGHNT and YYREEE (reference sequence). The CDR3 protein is CASSAGRGRYGYTF. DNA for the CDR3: TGTGCCAGCAGTGCAGGGCGGGGCCGGTATGGCTACACCTTC.

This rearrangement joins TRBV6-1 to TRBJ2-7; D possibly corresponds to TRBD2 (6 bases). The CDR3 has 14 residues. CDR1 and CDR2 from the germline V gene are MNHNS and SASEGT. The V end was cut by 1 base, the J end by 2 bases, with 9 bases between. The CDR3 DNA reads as TGTGCCAGCAGTGAAGTTGGGACTCCCTACGAGCAGTACTTC. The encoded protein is CASSEVGTPYEQYF.

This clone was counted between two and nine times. The CDR3 protein is CASSYGHHEQYF. The CDR3 DNA is TGTGCCAGCAGCTACGGACACCACGAGCAGTACTTC. V and J are TRBV13 and TRBJ2-7; perhaps TRBD1 as D (5 bases). The V end lost 4 bases, the J end lost 5 bases, and 9 bases lay between the germline ends. This CDR3 has 12 residues. CDR1 and CDR2 from the germline V gene are PRHDT and FYEKMQ (reference sequence).

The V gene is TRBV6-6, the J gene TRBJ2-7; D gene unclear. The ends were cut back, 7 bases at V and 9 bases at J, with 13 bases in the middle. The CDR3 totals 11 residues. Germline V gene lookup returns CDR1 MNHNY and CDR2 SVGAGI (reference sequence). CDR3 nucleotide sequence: TGTGCCAGCAATGAACGCGAGCCGCAGTACTTC. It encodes CASNEREPQYF.

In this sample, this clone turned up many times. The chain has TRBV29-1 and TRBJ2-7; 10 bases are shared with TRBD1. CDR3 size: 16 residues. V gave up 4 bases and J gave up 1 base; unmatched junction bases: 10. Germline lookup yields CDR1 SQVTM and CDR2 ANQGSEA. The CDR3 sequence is CSVVLLGQGNSYEQYF. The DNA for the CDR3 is TGCAGCGTTGTATTACTGGGACAGGGGAATTCCTACGAGCAGTACTTC.

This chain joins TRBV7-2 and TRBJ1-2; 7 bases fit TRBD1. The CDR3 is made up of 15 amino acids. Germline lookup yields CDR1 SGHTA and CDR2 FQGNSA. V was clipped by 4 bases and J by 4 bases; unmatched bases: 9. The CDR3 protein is CASSSGRGSGYGYTF. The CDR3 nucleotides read TGTGCCAGCAGCTCAGGCAGGGGGTCTGGCTATGGCTACACCTTC.

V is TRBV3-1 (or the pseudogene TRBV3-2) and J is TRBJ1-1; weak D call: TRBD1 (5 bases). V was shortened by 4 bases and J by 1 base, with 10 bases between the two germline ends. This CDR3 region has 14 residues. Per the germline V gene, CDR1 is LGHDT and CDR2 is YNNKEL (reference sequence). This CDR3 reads CASSRGTSNTEAFF. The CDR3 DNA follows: TGTGCCAGCAGCCGGGGCACATCGAACACTGAAGCTTTCTTT.